The present entry profiles one T cell receptor beta chain with its context. Its antigen is undetermined. This sample is part of a study of OX40 agonist ivuxolimab in advanced cancers. Study background: Those treated in dose escalation had hepatocellular carcinoma, melanoma, renal cell cancer or head and neck cancer. General study results and limits: Which antigen the expanded peripheral T cells recognized is unknown. Clonal expansion in partial responders at 0.1-3.0 mg/kg ranked among the lowest.

V was shortened by 0 bases and J by 5 bases, with 17 bases between the two germline ends. The CDR3 has 16 residues. Per the germline V gene, CDR1 is SGDLS and CDR2 is YYNGEE. Profiling relied on immunoSEQ multiplex PCR, and the TCRdb table lists in-frame clones only, not all of them. The sample lists tens of thousands of clones; 70% to 90% were seen once. The specimen was CD4+ or CD8+ T cells sorted from blood, collected in a trial of the OX40 agonist ivuxolimab. The receptor was isolated from an adult with an advanced solid tumor such as melanoma, head and neck, liver or kidney cancer. The chain is built from TRBV9 and TRBJ2-5, with D tentatively TRBD1 or TRBD2 (6 bases each). CDR3 sequence reads: CASSVGGSGGGETQYF. CDR3 DNA sequence: TGTGCCAGCAGCGTAGGAGGTAGCGGTGGGGGCGAGACCCAGTACTTC.